The 29 T cell receptor beta chains in this list originate from one sample, sequenced in a study of blood T cell repertoires in COVID-19. The table came from immunoSEQ multiplex PCR; TCRdb's copy has only in-frame clones and leaves some out. The data hold approximately 140,000 clones, with approximately 86% observed a single time. Sequencing was performed on PBMCs or T cells enriched from blood (not recorded which). These TCRs come from a woman aged 50 to 60 who had recovered from COVID-19.

This clone was detected once. This rearrangement joins TRBV15 to TRBJ2-7; 9 nucleotides agree with TRBD1. Germline CDR1 reads LNHNV; CDR2 reads YYDKDF (reference sequence). V gave up 4 bases and J gave up 2 bases; unmatched junction bases: 3. This CDR3 has 14 amino acids. The CDR3 protein is CATSMDRGPYEQYF. The DNA for the CDR3 is TGTGCCACCAGCATGGACAGGGGCCCCTACGAGCAGTACTTC. The whole variable domain, filled in from reference TRBV15 and TRBJ2-7, reads DAMVIQNPRYQVTQFGKPVTLSCSQTLNHNVMYWYQQKSSQAPKLLFHYYDKDFNNEADTPDNFQSRRPNTSFCFLDIRSPGLGDTAMYLCATSMDRGPYEQYFGPGTRLTVT.

The V gene is TRBV19, the J gene TRBJ1-1, with a weak D call TRBD1 (6 bases). This CDR3 contains 16 residues. CDR1 is LNHDA, CDR2 SQIVND, per germline (reference sequence). Trimming left V 3 bases short and J 0 bases short, with 14 bases between. DNA for the CDR3: TGTGCCAGTAGTATCATTGAGGCAGGGGTGAACACTGAAGCTTTCTTT. Translating gives CASSIIEAGVNTEAFF.

The rearrangement links TRBV6-1 to TRBJ2-7; no clear D gene. The germline V gene encodes CDR1 MNHNS and CDR2 SASEGT. This CDR3 contains 18 residues. Trimming took 0 bases from V and 2 from J, leaving 20 bases between them. In DNA form, the CDR3 reads TGTGCCAGCAGTGAAGCGCTTCAGGATGCAAAAAACCCCTACGAGCAGTACTTC. Translating gives CASSEALQDAKNPYEQYF.

The chain is built from TRBV5-1 and TRBJ2-2, with 7 bases matching TRBD1. V shed 0 bases, J shed 5 bases, and the junction held 4 bases outside the gene matches. Germline V gene sequence: CDR1 SGHRS, CDR2 YFSETQ. The CDR3 has 15 residues. The CDR3 here is CASSLDPTGTGELFF. CDR3 coding DNA: TGCGCCAGCAGCTTGGACCCGACAGGGACCGGGGAGCTGTTTTTT.

In its sample, this clone was seen once. V and J are TRBV6-5 and TRBJ2-1; TRBD1 might be the D (6 bases). The CDR3 contains 14 residues. V was trimmed by 6 bases and J by 10 bases, leaving 19 bases between them. The germline gives CDR1 MNHEY, CDR2 SVGAGI. CDR3 sequence reads: CASSPGTTLREQFF. CDR3 DNA sequence: TGTGCCAGCAGCCCCGGGACAACTCTCAGAGAGCAGTTCTTC.

The CDR3, as DNA: TGTGCCAGCAGCTCCGGGGACGAGCAGTACTTC. Encoded protein: CASSSGDEQYF. The chain recombines TRBV7-9 with TRBJ2-7; a weak D match, TRBD2 (5 bases). CDR3 length: 11 amino acids. Per the germline V gene, CDR1 is SEHNR and CDR2 is FQNEAQ (reference sequence). V lost 4 bases, J lost 5 bases, and 6 bases lay in between.

This clone was counted between two and nine times. The J gene is TRBJ2-7, the V gene TRBV4-3; no clear D gene. The V and J ends lost 0 bases and 0 bases respectively, with 12 bases between them. The CDR3 length is 16 residues. Germline CDR1 reads LGHNA; CDR2 reads YSLEER. In DNA form, the CDR3 reads TGCGCCAGCAGCCAAGATCGAGGCATTTACTCCTACGAGCAGTACTTC. Translating gives CASSQDRGIYSYEQYF.

The V and J genes are TRBV19 and TRBJ2-5; D might be TRBD1 (6 bases). The germline V and J ends were trimmed by 6 bases and 5 bases, with 28 bases remaining between them. The germline CDR1 and CDR2 sequences are LNHDA and SQIVND (reference sequence). There are 18 residues in the CDR3. CDR3 loop: CASRSVGGGDFARETQYF. The CDR3 nucleotides are TGTGCCAGTAGGTCTGTGGGTGGGGGCGACTTTGCAAGGGAGACCCAGTACTTC.

This chain uses TRBV5-6 with TRBJ2-1, with 9 bases lining up with TRBD2. This CDR3 is 16 amino acids long. From germline, CDR1 is SGHDT and CDR2 YYEEEE. V lost 4 bases to trimming and J lost 3 bases; unmatched junction nucleotides: 8. CDR3 sequence reads: CASSRSSGALYNEQFF. The CDR3 nucleotides are TGTGCCAGCAGCCGATCTAGCGGGGCGCTCTACAATGAGCAGTTCTTC.

This clone was observed once. The rearrangement joins TRBV29-1 to TRBJ2-5; 10 bases match TRBD1. This CDR3 spans 14 amino acids. The germline gives CDR1 SQVTM, CDR2 ANQGSEA. V lost 4 bases and J lost 5; bases outside the gene matches: 7. CDR3 nucleotide sequence: TGCAGCGTTGCGCGACAGGGGGCTAGGGAGACCCAGTACTTC. Translating gives CSVARQGARETQYF.

The chain combines TRBV6-5 with TRBJ2-7, with 9 nucleotides matching TRBD1. Germline V gene data show CDR1 as MNHEY and CDR2 as SVGAGI. This CDR3 contains 13 residues. V trimming: 6 bases; J trimming: 5 bases; junction bases outside the gene matches: 5. The CDR3 region is CASSLGQGHEQYF. CDR3 bases: TGTGCCAGCAGCCTGGGACAGGGCCACGAGCAGTACTTC.

DNA for the CDR3: TGTGCCAGCAGTTACGGGTCCGGGACACGATACTTACAGAACACTGAAGCTTTCTTT. This sequence encodes CASSYGSGTRYLQNTEAFF. The rearrangement uses TRBV6-2 or TRBV6-3 and TRBJ1-1, with D perhaps matching TRBD1 (6 bases). Trimming left V 2 bases short and J 1 base short, with 23 bases between. The CDR3 is 19 amino acids. CDR1 and CDR2 from the germline V gene are MNHEY and SVGEGT.

The chain carries TRBV7-9 and TRBJ1-2, with D tentatively TRBD1 (6 bases). The CDR3 extends over 14 amino acids. Germline values: CDR1 SEHNR, CDR2 FQNEAQ (reference sequence). V lost 5 bases to trimming and J lost 5 bases, with 15 bases between them. The DNA for the CDR3 is TGTGCCAGCAGCATAAACAGGGCTGGGTATGGCTACACCTTC. Its protein is CASSINRAGYGYTF. The whole variable domain, filled in from reference TRBV7-9 and TRBJ1-2, reads DTGVSQNPRHKITKRGQNVTFRCDPISEHNRLYWYRQTLGQGPEFLTYFQNEAQLEKSRLLSDRFSAERPKGSFSTLEIQRTEQGDSAMYLCASSINRAGYGYTFGSGTRLTVV.

This chain uses TRBV18 with TRBJ1-5; the match to TRBD1 covers 9 bases. The trim removed 0 bases at V and 7 bases at J, leaving 7 bases unmatched. CDR3 length: 16 residues. Germline loops: CDR1 KGHSH, CDR2 LQKENI. CDR3 in amino acids: CASSPPAGQGNQPQHF. CDR3 nucleotide sequence: TGTGCCAGCTCACCACCCGCGGGACAGGGAAACCAGCCCCAGCATTTT.

The chain links TRBV30 to TRBJ2-3; possible D gene TRBD2, 6 bases. This CDR3 is built from 14 residues. The germline CDR1 and CDR2 sequences are GTSNPN and SVGIG (reference sequence). Trimming left V 3 bases short and J 0 bases short, with 10 bases between. CDR3 protein: CAWSWGDSTDTQYF. CDR3 nucleotide sequence: TGTGCCTGGAGCTGGGGGGATAGCACAGATACGCAGTATTTT.

The V gene is TRBV11-2, the J gene TRBJ2-3, with a possible D match to TRBD1 (5 bases). V lost 4 bases and J lost 1, with 12 bases in between. CDR1 SGHAT and CDR2 FQNNGV come from the germline V gene. CDR3 length: 15 amino acids. CDR3: CASSSWGARTDTQYF. The CDR3 region has the DNA TGTGCCAGCAGCTCCTGGGGCGCTCGCACAGATACGCAGTATTTT.

The rearrangement links TRBV11-3 to TRBJ2-5; 15 bases map to TRBD2. The CDR3 has 16 residues. Germline CDR1 reads SGHNT; CDR2 reads YENEEA. The junction had 6 bases not matched to a gene; V was cut back by 5 bases and J by 5 bases. The CDR3 reads CASSPGLAGGRETQYF. In nucleotides, the CDR3 is TGTGCCAGCAGCCCAGGACTAGCGGGGGGGCGCGAGACCCAGTACTTC.

This chain connects TRBV11-2 to TRBJ1-1; possible D gene TRBD1, 6 bases. The ends were cut back, 5 bases at V and 5 bases at J, with 15 bases in the middle. Germline-derived CDR1 and CDR2 are SGHAT and FQNNGV. The length of the CDR3 is 14 residues. The CDR3 DNA is TGTGCCAGCAGCGCCACAGGGAGTCGAACTGAAGCTTTCTTT. Encoded protein: CASSATGSRTEAFF.

The chain uses TRBV19 and TRBJ1-3, with 7 bases lining up with TRBD1. Germline CDR1 reads LNHDA; CDR2 reads SQIVND (reference sequence). Trimming at V came to 4 bases and at J to 4 bases, leaving 7 bases not matched to a gene. The CDR3 loop spans 15 amino acids. The DNA for the CDR3 is TGTGCCAGTAGTAACGACAGGGTTTCGGGAAACACCATATATTTT. The encoded protein is CASSNDRVSGNTIYF.

The V call is TRBV7-2, the J call TRBJ1-4; possibly TRBD1 for D (6 bases). CDR3 size: 15 residues. Germline-derived CDR1 and CDR2 are SGHTA and FQGNSA. Trimming left V 5 bases short and J 0 bases short, with 10 bases between. CDR3 residues: CASSVSGATNEKLFF. In nucleotides, the CDR3 is TGTGCCAGCAGCGTGTCAGGGGCAACTAATGAAAAACTGTTTTTT.

As for this clone: This specimen includes other DNA sequences encoding the same CDR3. This sequence joins TRBV19 and TRBJ1-1; no firm D call. With 2 bases removed from V and 1 base from J, the gap between germline ends came to 5 bases. Germline CDR1 is LNHDA and CDR2 is SQIVND (reference sequence). The CDR3 has 13 amino acids. The CDR3 region has the DNA TGTGCCAGTAGTATACGGGAGAACACTGAAGCTTTCTTT. This translates into CASSIRENTEAFF.

The chain uses TRBV29-1 and TRBJ1-2; D gene ambiguous. CDR1 SQVTM and CDR2 ANQGSEA come from the germline V gene. The CDR3 consists of 12 residues. Trimming pared 7 bases from V and 0 bases from J, leaving 9 bases between. Written as DNA, the CDR3 is TGCAGCGCGCATGGCCCTAACTATGGCTACACCTTC. It specifies CSAHGPNYGYTF.

This chain joins TRBV28 and TRBJ1-1, with TRBD1 as a possible D gene (5 bases). The germline CDR1 and CDR2 sequences are MDHEN and SYDVKM. The CDR3 is 14 residues long. Trimming stripped 3 bases from V and 1 base from J, with 9 bases between. CDR3 DNA sequence: TGTGCCAGCAGTTTCCTACAGGAGAACACTGAAGCTTTCTTT. Protein: CASSFLQENTEAFF.

The CDR3 region is CASSTDRSTEAFF. The CDR3 DNA reads TGTGCCAGTAGTACCGACAGATCCACTGAAGCTTTCTTT. The V call is TRBV19, the J call TRBJ1-1, with D maybe TRBD1 (5 bases). V lost 4 bases and J 4 bases, leaving 10 bases between the germline ends. The CDR3 totals 13 residues. Germline-derived CDR1 and CDR2 are LNHDA and SQIVND (reference sequence).

The chain recombines TRBV10-3 with TRBJ1-2, with D maybe TRBD1 (5 bases). CDR1 is ENHRY, CDR2 SYGVKD, per germline. V was clipped by 4 bases and J by 5 bases, with 17 bases between them. CDR3 size: 15 residues. The CDR3 nucleotides read TGTGCCATCAGTGGGACAATCCCCGTTTCTTATGGCTACACCTTC. Translated, it gives CAISGTIPVSYGYTF.

The chain recombines TRBV19 with TRBJ2-3; TRBD2 matches at 8 bases. The CDR3 extends over 16 amino acids. Looked up from germline, CDR1 is LNHDA and CDR2 is SQIVND (reference sequence). Trimming at V came to 6 bases and at J to 4 bases, leaving 12 bases not matched to a gene. This CDR3 reads CASSQRGGARADTQYF. The CDR3 DNA reads TGTGCCAGTAGCCAACGGGGGGGGGCGAGGGCAGATACGCAGTATTTT.

This clone was counted once. J is TRBJ1-6 and V is TRBV7-2, with D perhaps TRBD1 (5 bases). Germline CDR1 is SGHTA and CDR2 is FQGNSA. CDR3 length: 16 amino acids. Trimming pared 3 bases from V and 4 bases from J, leaving 13 bases between. The CDR3 here is CASSFGGDIYNSPLHF. The CDR3 DNA is TGTGCCAGCAGCTTTGGGGGGGATATATATAATTCACCCCTCCACTTT.

The chain employs TRBV10-1 and TRBJ1-1, with D uncertain. In germline, CDR1 is WNHNN, CDR2 SYGVQD (reference sequence). Trimming stripped 0 bases from V and 5 bases from J, with 10 bases between. The CDR3 extends over 14 amino acids. In DNA form, the CDR3 reads TGCGCCAGCAGTGAGTCCGGGAGGGAAACTGAAGCTTTCTTT. This gives the protein CASSESGRETEAFF.

The chain carries TRBV15 and TRBJ1-4; possible D gene TRBD1, 6 bases. The V gene's germline CDR1 is LNHNV and CDR2 YYDKDF (reference sequence). This CDR3 contains 15 residues. Trimming stripped 0 bases from V and 6 bases from J, with 11 bases between. CDR3 in DNA: TGTGCCACCAGCAGAGATCCAGGGGCAGATGAAAAACTGTTTTTT. Residues: CATSRDPGADEKLFF.